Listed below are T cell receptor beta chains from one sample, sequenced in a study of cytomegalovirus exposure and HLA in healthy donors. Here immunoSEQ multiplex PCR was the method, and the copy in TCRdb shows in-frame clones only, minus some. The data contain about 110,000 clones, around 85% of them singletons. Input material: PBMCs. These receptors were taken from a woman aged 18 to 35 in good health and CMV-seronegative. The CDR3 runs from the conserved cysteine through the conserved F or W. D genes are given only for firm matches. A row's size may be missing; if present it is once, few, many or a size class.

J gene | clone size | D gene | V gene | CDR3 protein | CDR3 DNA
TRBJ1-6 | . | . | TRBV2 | CASSDDRVNSPLHF | TGTGCCAGCAGTGATGACAGAGTCAATTCACCCCTCCACTTT
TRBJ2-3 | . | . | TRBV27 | CASSSLATDTQYF | TGTGCCAGCAGTTCTCTAGCGACAGATACGCAGTATTTT
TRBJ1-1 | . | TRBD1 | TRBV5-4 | CASSPWDRENTEAFF | TGTGCCAGCAGCCCTTGGGACAGAGAGAACACTGAAGCTTTCTTT
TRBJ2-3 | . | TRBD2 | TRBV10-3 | CAISGAGSTDTQYF | TGTGCCATCAGTGGAGCGGGAAGCACAGATACGCAGTATTTT
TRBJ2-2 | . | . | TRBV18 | CASSPSGAGELFF | TGTGCCAGCTCACCTTCGGGGGCCGGGGAGCTGTTTTTT
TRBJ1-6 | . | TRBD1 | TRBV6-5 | CASSYSRQGHNSPLHF | TGTGCCAGCAGCTACTCTAGACAGGGCCATAATTCACCCCTCCACTTT
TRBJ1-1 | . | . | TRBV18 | CASSPPNPGANTEAFF | TGTGCCAGCTCACCGCCAAACCCAGGGGCTAACACTGAAGCTTTCTTT
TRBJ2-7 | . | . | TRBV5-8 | CASSLSGKAYEQYF | TGTGCCAGCAGCTTGTCCGGGAAGGCGTACGAGCAGTACTTC
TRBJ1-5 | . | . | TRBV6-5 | CASSYAGAGQPQHF | TGTGCCAGCAGTTACGCAGGGGCCGGACAGCCCCAGCATTTT
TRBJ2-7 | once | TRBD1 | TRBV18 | CASSPPETGGDYEQYF | TGTGCCAGCTCACCACCTGAGACAGGGGGGGACTACGAGCAGTACTTC
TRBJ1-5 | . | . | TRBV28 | CASSPLGNQPQHF | TGTGCCAGCAGCCCCCTTGGCAATCAGCCCCAGCATTTT
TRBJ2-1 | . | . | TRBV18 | CASSPTGLTEQFF | TGTGCCAGCTCACCCACAGGGTTGACCGAGCAGTTCTTC
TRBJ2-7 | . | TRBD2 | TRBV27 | CASSYPGGSIYEQYF | TGTGCCAGCAGTTACCCGGGGGGATCTATCTACGAGCAGTACTTC
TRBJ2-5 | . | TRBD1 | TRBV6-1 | CASSALQGAQEETQYF | TGTGCCAGCAGTGCACTACAGGGGGCTCAAGAAGAGACCCAGTACTTC
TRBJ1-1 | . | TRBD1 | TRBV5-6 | CASSEGQGITEAFF | TGTGCCAGCAGCGAGGGACAGGGGATCACTGAAGCTTTCTTT
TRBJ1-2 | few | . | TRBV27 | CASWGGTSGYTF | TGTGCCAGCTGGGGGGGTACGTCTGGCTACACCTTC
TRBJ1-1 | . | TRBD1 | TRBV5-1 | CASRDGQEISEAFF | TGCGCCAGCAGGGACGGACAGGAAATATCTGAAGCTTTCTTT
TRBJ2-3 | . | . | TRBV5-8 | CASSLDQGTDTQYF | TGTGCCAGCAGCTTGGATCAGGGCACAGATACGCAGTATTTT
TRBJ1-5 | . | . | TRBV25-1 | CATSDGGGWSNQPQHF | TGTGCCACCAGTGATGGGGGGGGCTGGAGCAATCAGCCCCAGCATTTT
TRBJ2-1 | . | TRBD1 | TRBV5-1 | CASSLGTGTYNEQFF | TGCGCCAGCAGTCTAGGGACAGGGACCTACAATGAGCAGTTCTTC
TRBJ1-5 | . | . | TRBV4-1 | CASSQGAALGGGQPQHF | TGCGCCAGCAGCCAAGGCGCGGCCCTGGGGGGAGGGCAGCCCCAGCATTTT
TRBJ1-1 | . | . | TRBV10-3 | CAISGNFNTEAFF | TGTGCCATCAGTGGAAACTTCAACACTGAAGCTTTCTTT
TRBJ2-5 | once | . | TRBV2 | CASGKGSRETQYF | TGTGCCAGCGGTAAAGGTTCGCGGGAGACCCAGTACTTC
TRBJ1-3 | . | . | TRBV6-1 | CASREVGNTIYF | TGTGCCAGCAGGGAGGTAGGAAACACCATATATTTT
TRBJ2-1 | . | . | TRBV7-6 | CASSLRGLGALRDEQFF | TGTGCCAGCAGCTTAAGGGGATTGGGGGCGTTAAGGGATGAGCAGTTCTTC
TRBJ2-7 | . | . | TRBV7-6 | CASSFGARPHEQYF | TGTGCCAGCAGCTTCGGAGCCCGACCTCACGAGCAGTACTTC
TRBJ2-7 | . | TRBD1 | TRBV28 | CASSFLGEGATYEQYF | TGTGCCAGCAGTTTTTTGGGCGAGGGGGCTACATACGAGCAGTACTTC
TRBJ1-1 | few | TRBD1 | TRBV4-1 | CASSQPDRVVNTEAFF | TGCGCCAGCAGCCAACCCGACAGGGTCGTGAACACTGAAGCTTTCTTT
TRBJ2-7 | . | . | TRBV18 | CASSPTLGGAGEQYF | TGTGCCAGCTCCCCTACCCTTGGAGGGGCGGGCGAGCAGTACTTC
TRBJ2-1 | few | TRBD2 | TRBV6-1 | CASSESIAGGNNEQFF | TGTGCCAGCAGTGAGTCCATCGCGGGGGGGAACAATGAGCAGTTCTTC
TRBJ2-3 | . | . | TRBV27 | CASSYRGTHTQYF | TGTGCCAGCAGTTATAGGGGCACGCATACGCAGTATTTT
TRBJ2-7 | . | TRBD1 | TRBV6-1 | CASSEQTGSTYEQYF | TGTGCCAGCAGTGAGCAGACAGGGAGTACCTACGAGCAGTACTTC
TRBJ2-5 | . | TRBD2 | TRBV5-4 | CASSLKRLAGFPGETQYF | TGTGCCAGCAGCTTGAAACGGCTAGCGGGTTTCCCAGGAGAGACCCAGTACTTC
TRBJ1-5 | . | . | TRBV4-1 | CASSQGYQGFSNQPQHF | TGCGCCAGCAGCCAAGGTTACCAGGGATTTAGCAATCAGCCCCAGCATTTT
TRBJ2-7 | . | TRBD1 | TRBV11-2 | CASSGTDSYEQYF | TGTGCCAGCAGCGGGACAGATTCCTACGAGCAGTACTTC
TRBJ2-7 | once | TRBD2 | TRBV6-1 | CASSLGRGKSYEQYF | TGTGCCAGCAGTCTCGGGAGGGGGAAGAGCTACGAGCAGTACTTC
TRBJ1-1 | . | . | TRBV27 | CASSLSAREGAFF | TGTGCCAGCAGTTTATCGGCCAGGGAGGGAGCTTTCTTT
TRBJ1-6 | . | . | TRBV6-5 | CASSYSIGVESPLHF | TGTGCCAGCAGTTACTCGATAGGGGTTGAGTCACCCCTCCACTTT
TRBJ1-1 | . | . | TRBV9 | CASSVGGRANTEAFF | TGTGCCAGCAGCGTAGGCGGCCGAGCGAACACTGAAGCTTTCTTT
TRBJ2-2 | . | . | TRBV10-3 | CAISDQAGELFF | TGTGCCATCAGTGACCAGGCCGGGGAGCTGTTTTTT
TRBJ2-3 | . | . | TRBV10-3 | CAISESGRGRTDTQYF | TGTGCCATCAGTGAGTCGGGGCGGGGACGCACAGATACGCAGTATTTT
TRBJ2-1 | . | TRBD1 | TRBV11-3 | CASSLEATGGSSYNEQFF | TGTGCCAGCAGCTTAGAAGCAACAGGGGGGAGCTCCTACAATGAGCAGTTCTTC
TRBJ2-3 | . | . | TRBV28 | CASAGKLPTTISTDTQYF | TGTGCCAGCGCAGGGAAACTACCAACAACAATTAGCACAGATACGCAGTATTTT
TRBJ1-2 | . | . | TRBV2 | CASSETGRRGYTF | TGTGCCAGCAGCGAAACAGGGAGAAGGGGCTACACCTTC
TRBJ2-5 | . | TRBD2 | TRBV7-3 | CASTTRLRAGEETQYF | TGTGCCAGCACCACCCGACTTAGGGCGGGGGAAGAGACCCAGTACTTC
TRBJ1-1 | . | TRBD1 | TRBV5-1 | CASSELQGAGGTEAFF | TGCGCCAGCAGCGAACTACAGGGGGCTGGGGGCACTGAAGCTTTCTTT
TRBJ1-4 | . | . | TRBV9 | CASSVGSGKVNEKLFF | TGTGCCAGCAGCGTAGGGTCAGGGAAGGTTAATGAAAAACTGTTTTTT
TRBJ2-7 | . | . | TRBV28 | CASSLFPGQSFYEQYF | TGTGCCAGCAGTTTATTTCCAGGCCAAAGCTTCTACGAGCAGTACTTC